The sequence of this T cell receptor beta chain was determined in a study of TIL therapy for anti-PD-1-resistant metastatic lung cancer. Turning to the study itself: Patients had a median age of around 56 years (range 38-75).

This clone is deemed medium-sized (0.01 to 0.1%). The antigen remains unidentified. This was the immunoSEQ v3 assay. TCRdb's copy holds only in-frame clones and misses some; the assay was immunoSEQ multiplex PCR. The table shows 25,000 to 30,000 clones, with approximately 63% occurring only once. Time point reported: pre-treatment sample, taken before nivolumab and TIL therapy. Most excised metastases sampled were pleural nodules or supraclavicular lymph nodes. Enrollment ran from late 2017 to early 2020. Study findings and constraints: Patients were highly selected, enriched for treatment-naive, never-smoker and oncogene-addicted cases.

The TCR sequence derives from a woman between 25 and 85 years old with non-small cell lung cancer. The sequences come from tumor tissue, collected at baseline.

CDR3 sequence (DNA): TGTGCCAGCAGAATGCAGGGGTCCCTTAACTATGGCTACACCTTC. Its translation: CASRMQGSLNYGYTF. The rearrangement joins TRBV6-5 to TRBJ1-2, with a tentative D call TRBD1 (6 bases). Germline-derived CDR1 and CDR2 are MNHEY and SVGAGI. V was pared by 6 bases and J by 1 base, with 15 bases between. The CDR3 has 15 residues.